This passage covers 6 T cell receptor beta chains from one sample sequenced in a study of T-cell memory formation after mild COVID-19. Each CDR3 protein is one row after TCRdb ran MiXCR on the 5' RACE reads. This repertoire shows 300,000 to 400,000 distinct CDR3 sequences, 28% found once; its top ten account for less than 15%. Sequences were obtained from PBMCs or a T cell subset sorted from them (not recorded which). The receptors derive from an adult woman who had mild COVID-19 (a few samples of this study predate the infection). Cell type and time point are not known.

The chain combines TRBV19 with TRBJ2-3; 7 nucleotides agree with TRBD2. This CDR3 is 18 amino acids long. J lost 3 bases, V lost 6 bases, and 18 bases had no gene match. Germline CDR1 LNHDA, CDR2 SQIVND (reference sequence). CDR3 sequence: CASSPGWRETRSTDTQYF. Here the CDR3 DNA reads TGTGCCAGTAGCCCTGGATGGCGGGAGACACGTTCGACAGATACGCAGTATTTT.

J is TRBJ2-1 and V is TRBV5-1; TRBD1 agrees at 7 bases. V was pared by 0 bases and J by 2 bases, with 2 bases of the junction left unmatched. Germline V CDR1 and CDR2: SGHRS, YFSETQ. The CDR3 is 15 amino acids. The DNA of the CDR3 is TGCGCCAGCAGCTTGGAACAGGGGACCTACAATGAGCAGTTCTTC. Translating it yields CASSLEQGTYNEQFF.

This clonotype has more than one count but fewer than ten. J is TRBJ1-2 and V is TRBV27; D is uncertain. The CDR3 contains 17 residues. Germline CDR1 reads MNHEY; CDR2 reads SMNVEV (reference sequence). Trimming removed 3 bases at V and 4 bases at J, with 21 bases between. CDR3 sequence reads: CASSFPTPDPVPYGYTF. Here the CDR3 DNA reads TGTGCCAGCAGTTTCCCAACTCCGGACCCGGTCCCCTATGGCTACACCTTC.

This chain uses TRBV30 with TRBJ2-3; 8 positions agree with TRBD1. This CDR3 has 13 amino acids. The V gene end was trimmed by 3 bases and the J gene end by 2 bases; junction bases not matched to a gene: 1. The germline V gene has CDR1 GTSNPN and CDR2 SVGIG (reference sequence). The CDR3 DNA sequence: TGTGCCTGGAGGGGACAGGCCACAGATACGCAGTATTTT. It codes for CAWRGQATDTQYF.

This sequence joins TRBV7-6 and TRBJ2-7, with a possible D match to TRBD1 (8 bases). This CDR3 comprises 14 residues. From germline, CDR1 is SGHVS and CDR2 FNYEAQ. The germline V and J ends were trimmed by 5 bases and 3 bases, with 14 bases remaining between them. Written as DNA, the CDR3 is TGTGCCAGCAGCGAATACAGGGGGGGCTACGAGCAGTACTTC. This sequence encodes CASSEYRGGYEQYF.

This clonotype appeared many times. V gene TRBV7-7 combines with J gene TRBJ2-5; 8 nucleotides line up with TRBD1. Germline V CDR1 and CDR2: SSHAT, FNYEAQ (reference sequence). The CDR3 spans 16 residues. V gave up 5 bases and J gave up 2 bases; unmatched junction bases: 10. The CDR3 DNA follows: TGTGCCAGCAGCCCAGGACAGGGTTACGGGCAAGAGACCCAGTACTTC. Protein product: CASSPGQGYGQETQYF. Supplemented by reference TRBV7-7 and TRBJ2-5, the full variable domain reads GAGVSQSPRYKVTKRGQDVTLRCDPISSHATLYWYQQALGQGPEFLTYFNYEAQPDKSGLPSDRFSAERPEGSISTLTIQRTEQRDSAMYRCASSPGQGYGQETQYFGPGTRLLVL.